This T cell receptor (beta chain) was documented in a study of cytomegalovirus exposure and HLA in healthy donors. Germline V gene sequence: CDR1 KGHSH, CDR2 LQKENI. The germline V and J ends were trimmed by 5 bases and 8 bases, with 18 bases remaining between them. The CDR3 sequence is 15 residues long. This clone turned up a few times. The PCR made use of 60 Vbeta and 13 Jbeta primers. TCRdb's table, derived via immunoSEQ multiplex PCR, lists solely in-frame clones and lacks some. The table has tens of thousands of clones, 70% to 80% seen once. The specimen was PBMCs. V and J are TRBV18 and TRBJ1-4, with a tentative D call TRBD1 (5 bases). The source is a woman in her 30s in good health and CMV-seronegative. CDR3 nucleotides: TGTGCCAGCTCAGACCCGACAGCTACAAAGGAAAAACTGTTTTTT. Its protein product is CASSDPTATKEKLFF.